This T cell receptor (beta chain) is from a study of T-cell memory formation after mild COVID-19 (TCRdb year 2021). Regarding the complete study: Most TCR sequence clusters were specific to one of the two donors. T-cell clones expanding and contracting after mild COVID-19 in a couple of donors were tracked by longitudinal TCRalpha and TCRbeta repertoire sequencing. Two young, previously healthy adult volunteers, one female and one male, were included in the cohort.

From a lookup of the germline V gene, CDR1 and CDR2 are MDHEN and SYDVKM. V is cut by 6 bases and J by 3 bases, and the space between the germline ends is 20 bases. The CDR3 sequence holds 16 residues, the cysteine and phenylalanine included. The DNA shown is the 48-base CDR3, in frame from base 1. What the authors observed across the whole study: Contracting CD4+ clones appeared mostly in the CM and EM memory subsets, whereas CD8+ clones were enriched in EMRA. Clones that contracted from day 15 to 85 showed balanced CD4/CD8 phenotypes, whereas a second wave of clones that expanded from day 15 to 37 leaned towards CD4+. The study included only a couple of mild cases, and larger cohorts that include severe cases with pre-infection samples were judged to be necessary. Some responding clones were detected in pre-infection memory, suggesting pre-existing cross-reactive memory T cells joined the SARS-CoV-2 response. SARS-CoV-2 specificity of the second-wave clones peaking on day 37 was not confirmed.

Remarks on this clonotype: Its antigen is not yet known. No qualities accompany the bases; no much larger clone lies one base away.

Data came from an Illumina NovaSeq 6000. TCRalpha and TCRbeta cDNA libraries were constructed by 5'RACE with constant-segment primers, with sample barcodes and unique molecular identifiers being introduced. RNA was extracted from every sample with Trizol reagent. Library amplification was performed in two PCR steps, and a second sample barcode and Illumina TruSeq adapters were introduced in the second step. Sequencing of libraries was performed on an Illumina NovaSeq with 2 x 150 bp paired-end reads. In the authors' own workflow: The reads were demultiplexed and collapsed into UMI-guided consensus sequences using migec v1.2.7. Using mixcr v2.1.11, UMI consensuses were aligned to TRA and TRB V and J templates and then assembled into clonotypes. Expanded or contracted clonotypes were those called significant by both edgeR and NoisET, with noise models trained on biological replicates. edgeR calls used a false discovery rate-adjusted p below 0.01 and a log2 fold-change threshold of 1. As an exploratory analysis of dynamics, PCA with hierarchical clustering was applied to max-normalized trajectories of the 1000 most abundant clonotypes. Separately sequenced CD4+ and CD8+ repertoires were used to assign a CD4 or CD8 phenotype to each responding clone. TCRdb itself trimmed the public reads at Q25 with fastp, ran MiXCR and retained productive beta chains. Here each entry gathers all rows of one CDR3 protein and keeps the most common genes and DNA. The V and J calls were not made by the authors but by TCRdb's processing. The sample includes 300,000 to 400,000 distinct CDR3 sequences, with roughly 15% observed a single time. Together, the top ten hold about 20% of the sample.

Ficoll-Paque density gradient centrifugation was the method used to isolate PBMCs. Sequenced input: PBMCs or a T cell subset sorted from them (not recorded which). The sequence came from a man aged 18 to 30 who had mild COVID-19 (a few samples of this study predate the infection). The sample titles of this study are shuffled in the database, so cell type and time point are left out; the donor was told from shared clones. The chain was built from TRBV28 and TRBJ1-1, and the D gene may be TRBD1, 6 bases matching. The encoded CDR3 is CASRIVRRGGDTEAFF. The DNA sequence is TGTGCCAGCAGGATTGTCCGCAGGGGAGGGGACACTGAAGCTTTCTTT.